This TCR beta chain was recorded in a study of blood T cell repertoires in COVID-19. Authors' data handling: Amplification of reference gene primers was used by the study to estimate nucleated cell counts. Here immunoSEQ multiplex PCR was the method, and the copy in TCRdb shows in-frame clones only, minus some. D and trimming were read from the DNA, whereas the V and J calls and clone size are those reported in that table. The sample yields 250,000 to 350,000 clones, about 91% seen once. The CDR3 totals 15 residues. V trimming: 2 bases; J trimming: 3 bases; junction bases outside the gene matches: 2. The germline gives CDR1 MNHNY, CDR2 SVGAGI (reference sequence).

Sequenced material: peripheral blood. This clonotype was obtained from a woman in her fifties or sixties with acute or convalescent COVID-19. V usage is TRBV6-6 and J usage is TRBJ1-4; 8 bases are a match to TRBD1. The DNA for the CDR3 is TGTGCCAGCAGTTACCCGACAGGGGCTAATGAAAAACTGTTTTTT. It encodes CASSYPTGANEKLFF.